This TCR beta chain was captured in a study of T cells in narcolepsy. Sequencing was performed with immunoSEQ multiplex PCR; in TCRdb, only in-frame clones are kept and a portion is missing. The sample includes 20,000 to 30,000 clones, 70% to 85% of them seen just once. About this clone: The antigen is undetermined.

Study conclusions and caveats: Reportedly, autoreactive clonotypes were serially detected in patients' blood but not controls'.

Sequenced: memory (CD45RA-) CD4+ T cells from blood. This sequence originates from a human donor in good health.

In nucleotides, the CDR3 is TGTGCCAGCAGCTTAGGAGGGGGCTCTAATGAAAAACTGTTTTTT. Its protein is CASSLGGGSNEKLFF. This sequence joins TRBV7-9 and TRBJ1-4; 7 nucleotides match TRBD1. CDR3 size: 15 residues. Germline CDR1 SEHNR, CDR2 FQNEAQ (reference sequence). V was pared by 1 base and J by 3 bases, with 2 bases of the junction left unmatched.